This TCR beta chain is from a study of response to subunit inactivated influenza vaccine. The CDR3 is 14 residues long. Between the trimmed V and J ends, which lost 6 bases and 8 bases, there was a span of 19 bases. TCRdb re-derived calls from the RT-PCR reads in MiXCR, one entry per CDR3 protein. The repertoire consists of about 300,000 distinct CDR3 sequences, with roughly 22% occurring once and the leading ten covering 10%. This clonotype was observed a few times. The clonotype originates from a man between 50 and 70 years old who received an inactivated influenza vaccine. Sequencing was performed on PBMCs from blood, taken about 19 months after vaccination. The chain combines TRBV12-3 or TRBV12-4 with TRBJ1-2; maybe TRBD1 (6 bases). CDR3 nucleotides: TGTGCCAGCAGACCATCGGGGGCCCCAGGGGGCTACACCTTC. This codes for CASRPSGAPGGYTF.